Below, one T cell receptor (beta chain) is given with its context. Its antigen is undetermined. These data belong to a study of CXCR3-negative and CXCR3-positive naive CD8 T cells. Study-level points and caveats: Researchers reported similar TRBV-TRBJ usage in naive CXCR3-negative and CXCR3-positive cells, though memory differed. Sequencing showed both naive subsets with comparably high diversity, and memory CD8+ cells much lower. Relative to CXCR3-negative naive cells, CXCR3-positive naive cells had more hydrophobic TRB CDR3s.

All TRB cDNA libraries came from 5' RACE performed with UMI labels. Reprocessing the 5' RACE reads, TCRdb reports a single entry for every CDR3 protein and omits DNA. Recorded for this sample: some 6,900 distinct CDR3 sequences. Per CD8+ T cell subset, triplicate sorts of 300,000 or so cells each were done. There are 15 residues in the CDR3. Per germline, CDR1 SGHRS and CDR2 YFSETQ. Input material: naive CXCR3+ CD8+ T cells from blood. Subset denoted: CD45RO-CCR7+CD27+CD95- naive CD8+ T cells expressing CXCR3 (TNR3+). The J gene is TRBJ2-7, the V gene TRBV5-1. The receptor's source is a human donor in good health. Some clones in this sample may be carry-over from other donors' samples. The CDR3 protein is CASSLPGGSSYEQYF. Based on the CDR3 plus reference TRBV5-1 and TRBJ2-7, the full variable domain is KAGVTQTPRYLIKTRGQQVTLSCSPISGHRSVSWYQQTPGQGLQFLFEYFSETQRNKGNFPGRFSGRQFSNSRSEMNVSTLELGDSALYLCASSLPGGSSYEQYFGPGTRLTVT.